This T cell receptor (beta chain) was sequenced during a study of cytomegalovirus exposure and HLA in healthy donors. Study-level findings and limits: It was reported in a later analysis that an Asian-associated ancestry cluster showed fewer N-insertions than the 666-donor mean. Upon later analysis, TCR association rates were observed to vary by HLA locus, being highest for DRB1 and lowest for HLA-C.

Amplification used 60 Vbeta primers and 13 Jbeta primers. As originally analysed: In a later analysis, of around 80 million unique beta chains, roughly 10 million appeared in at least two donors. Repertoires were generated with immunoSEQ multiplex PCR, while TCRdb's copy carries only in-frame clones and drops some. Clone size and V and J calls were adopted from that table, with D and trimming inferred from the DNA. The sample has 95,000 to 150,000 clones; roughly 80% are singletons. CDR1 is SNHLY and CDR2 is FYNNEI in the germline V gene. The CDR3 has 15 amino acids. The V end was cut by 7 bases, the J end by 6 bases, with 19 bases between. To note about this clone: Its antigen is not identified.

The clonotype comes from a woman in her thirties or forties in good health and CMV-seronegative. V and J are TRBV2 and TRBJ2-1; a weak D match, TRBD1 (5 bases). Sequences were obtained from PBMCs. The CDR3 spells CASTEGWPGLNEQFF. CDR3 in DNA: TGTGCCAGCACCGAAGGTTGGCCAGGGCTCAATGAGCAGTTCTTC.